The TCR beta chain under discussion was sequenced for a study of blood T cell repertoires in COVID-19. Study details: Sample material is recorded as cDNA or gDNA derived from T cells, B-cell-depleted T cells, or PBMCs.

CDR1 and CDR2 from the germline V gene are SGHTA and FQGNSA. The V and J ends lost 5 bases and 5 bases respectively, with 14 bases between them. The CDR3 totals 14 residues. Using immunoSEQ multiplex PCR, the repertoire was profiled, and TCRdb retains in-frame clones only, with some absent. The sample yields over 200,000 clones, around 84% seen once. This chain links TRBV7-2 with TRBJ2-3, with D uncertain. The specimen sequenced was peripheral blood. The sequence was obtained from a man between 35 and 55 years old who had recovered from COVID-19. CDR3 sequence reads: CASSPPERVDTQYF. The CDR3 DNA follows: TGTGCCAGCAGCCCCCCAGAGCGTGTAGATACGCAGTATTTT.